The next 29 T cell receptor beta chains were all read from a single sample in a study of T-cell memory formation after mild COVID-19. TCRdb processed the 5' RACE reads anew with MiXCR; each CDR3 protein has one entry. This table has some 40,000 distinct CDR3 sequences, less than 9.5% appearing once. Input material: PBMCs or a T cell subset sorted from them (not recorded which). The receptors here all came from an adult woman who had mild COVID-19 (a few samples of this study predate the infection). Cell type and time point are not known.

This clonotype has only a few counts. The chain couples TRBV5-5 to TRBJ2-2; D might be TRBD1 or TRBD2, each matching 5 bases. Trimming stripped 3 bases from V and 3 bases from J, with 15 bases between. Germline CDR1 and CDR2: SGHKS and YYEKEE (reference sequence). CDR3 length equals 16 residues. The CDR3 reads CASSSQGASDTGELFF. In nucleotides, the CDR3 is TGTGCCAGCAGCTCCCAGGGAGCCTCTGACACCGGGGAGCTGTTTTTT.

This clonotype has ten or more counts. This chain joins TRBV12-3 or TRBV12-4 and TRBJ1-5; D perhaps matches TRBD1 (5 bases). V shed 3 bases and J shed 6 bases, with 9 bases lying between them. There are 13 residues in the CDR3. CDR3 amino acids: CASSLRGSQPQHF. The CDR3 nucleotides read TGTGCCAGCAGTTTGAGGGGTTCTCAGCCCCAGCATTTT.

This sequence joins TRBV12-3 or TRBV12-4 and TRBJ2-2; 7 bases line up with TRBD1. CDR3 length equals 14 residues. Losses at the gene ends were 4 bases for V and 5 bases for J; bases not matched to a gene: 4. The CDR3 loop reads CASSWQGETGELFF. In DNA, the CDR3 is TGTGCCAGCAGTTGGCAGGGGGAAACCGGGGAGCTGTTTTTT.

There are many counts of this clonotype. The chain uses TRBV18 and TRBJ2-1; no definite D call. The germline gives CDR1 KGHSH, CDR2 LQKENI. The germline V and J ends were trimmed by 5 bases and 10 bases, with 15 bases remaining between them. The CDR3 is 13 amino acids. This CDR3 is CASSSFAIEEQFF. The CDR3 DNA sequence: TGTGCCAGCTCATCGTTCGCGATTGAGGAGCAGTTCTTC.

Regarding this clonotype: Compared with germline, one end of the junction differs, possibly owing to a read error. This chain joins TRBV2 and TRBJ2-1, with 13 bases lining up with TRBD2. The CDR3 contains 16 residues. Germline V gene sequence: CDR1 SNHLY, CDR2 FYNNEI. CDR3 coding DNA: TGTGCCAGCAGCGAAGGACTAGCGGGAGCACCACGTGAGCAGTTCTTC. It specifies CASSEGLAGAPREQFF.

This clonotype occurred a few times. V usage is TRBV7-2 and J usage is TRBJ2-2; D may be TRBD1 or TRBD2 (6 bases each). CDR1 and CDR2 (germline): SGHTA, FQGNSA. The CDR3 spans 16 residues. Between the trimmed V and J ends, which lost 1 base and 2 bases, there was a span of 11 bases. Here the CDR3 reads CASSLGSGANTGELFF. CDR3 coding DNA: TGTGCCAGCAGCTTAGGTTCGGGGGCTAACACCGGGGAGCTGTTTTTT.

The chain combines TRBV6-1 with TRBJ1-2; unclear D gene. CDR3 length: 13 residues. Trimming removed 1 base from V and 3 bases from J, with 6 bases in between. Looked up from germline, CDR1 is MNHNS and CDR2 is SASEGT. For the CDR3, the DNA is TGTGCCAGCAGTGAAGAACAGCACTATGGCTACACCTTC. This gives the protein CASSEEQHYGYTF.

This chain uses TRBV12-3 or TRBV12-4 with TRBJ2-1, with D possibly being TRBD1 or TRBD2 (5 bases each). This CDR3 is built from 15 residues. Trimming took 8 bases from V and 7 from J, leaving 21 bases between them. The CDR3 region has the DNA TGTGCCAGCGGAACCGGGACGTCGGAATTTAATGAGCAGTTCTTC. Translated: CASGTGTSEFNEQFF.

At least ten counts were recorded for this clonotype. The chain combines TRBV4-1 with TRBJ2-1; D is uncertain. With 1 base removed from V and 10 bases from J, the gap between germline ends came to 5 bases. The CDR3 is 11 residues long. Looked up from germline, CDR1 is MGHRA and CDR2 is YSYEKL. CDR3 DNA: TGCGCCAGCAGCCAAGCTTTCGAGCAGTTCTTC. Protein: CASSQAFEQFF.

This clonotype came up many times. This chain joins TRBV10-3 and TRBJ2-7; D is unresolved. The CDR3 covers 12 residues. V was pared by 2 bases and J by 4 bases, with 6 bases between. The V gene's germline CDR1 is ENHRY and CDR2 SYGVKD. The CDR3 region is CAISEPSYEQYF. As DNA, the CDR3 is TGTGCCATCAGTGAGCCGAGTTACGAGCAGTACTTC.

In its sample, this clonotype was seen many times. The genes are TRBV5-1 and TRBJ2-2; no firm D call. Germline loops: CDR1 SGHRS, CDR2 YFSETQ. The CDR3 length is 15 residues. V was pared by 3 bases and J by 1 base, with 10 bases between. CDR3 nucleotides: TGCGCCAGCAGCTCCGATCGGTTGAACACCGGGGAGCTGTTTTTT. As protein: CASSSDRLNTGELFF.

Only a few counts were recorded for this clonotype. This chain connects TRBV11-3 to TRBJ2-5; D gene ambiguous. This CDR3 is built from 13 residues. CDR1 SGHNT and CDR2 YENEEA come from the germline V gene. V was pared by 0 bases and J by 5 bases, with 7 bases between. The CDR3: CASSLDPRETQYF. The DNA of the CDR3 is TGTGCCAGCAGCTTAGATCCGCGCGAGACCCAGTACTTC.

V usage is TRBV18 and J usage is TRBJ2-5, with 10 bases identical to TRBD2. V shed 1 base, J shed 2 bases, and the junction held 4 bases outside the gene matches. Germline V gene data show CDR1 as KGHSH and CDR2 as LQKENI. The CDR3 is 16 residues long. In DNA, the CDR3 is TGTGCCAGCTCACCACGTATAGCGGGGGGACAAGAGACCCAGTACTTC. This sequence encodes CASSPRIAGGQETQYF. Based on the CDR3 plus reference TRBV18 and TRBJ2-5, the full variable domain is NAGVMQNPRHLVRRRGQEARLRCSPMKGHSHVYWYRQLPEEGLKFMVYLQKENIIDESGMPKERFSAEFPKEGPSILRIQQVVRGDSAAYFCASSPRIAGGQETQYFGPGTRLLVL.

The V and J genes are TRBV7-9 and TRBJ2-4, with D perhaps assigned TRBD1 or TRBD2 (6 bases each). This CDR3 has 15 amino acids. Per germline, CDR1 SEHNR and CDR2 FQNEAQ (reference sequence). V lost 5 bases to trimming and J lost 0 bases, with 11 bases between them. The CDR3 sequence is CASSPGALAKNIQYF. As DNA, the CDR3 is TGTGCCAGCAGCCCGGGGGCCCTAGCCAAAAACATTCAGTACTTC.

There are a few counts of this clonotype. The chain is built from TRBV7-2 and TRBJ1-4, with D maybe TRBD1 (5 bases). The CDR3 runs to 15 residues. V gave up 2 bases and J gave up 7 bases, with 14 bases separating them. Germline values: CDR1 SGHTA, CDR2 FQGNSA. The CDR3 loop is CASSLSPDTGEKLFF. The CDR3 DNA reads as TGTGCCAGCAGCTTAAGCCCGGACACTGGTGAAAAACTGTTTTTT.

This chain links TRBV11-2 with TRBJ2-3; D is unresolved. Trimming removed 5 bases at V and 4 bases at J, with 10 bases between. The CDR3 spans 13 residues. Germline V gives CDR1 SGHAT, CDR2 FQNNGV. The CDR3 sequence: CASSGTAADTQYF. As DNA, the CDR3 is TGTGCCAGCAGCGGCACGGCCGCAGATACGCAGTATTTT.

Points on this clonotype: The junction shows a germline mismatch at one end, possibly a read error. The CDR3 bases are TGTGACAGCAGTTCCCTAGCGGGTCGTACCTACAATGAGCAGTTCTTC. It codes for CDSSSLAGRTYNEQFF. This chain connects TRBV6-5 to TRBJ2-1, with 8 bases aligning to TRBD2. Germline values: CDR1 MNHEY, CDR2 SVGAGI. The CDR3 length is 16 residues.

This clonotype was seen repeatedly, ten times or more. This chain links TRBV12-3 or TRBV12-4 with TRBJ1-1, with D maybe TRBD1 (5 bases). Trimming shortened V by 2 bases and J by 0 bases, and 10 bases separated the two germline ends. The CDR3 is 15 amino acids. The CDR3 sequence is CASSLQGGLNTEAFF. CDR3 bases: TGTGCCAGCAGTTTACAGGGAGGGTTGAACACTGAAGCTTTCTTT.

This clonotype was observed at least ten times. The rearrangement links TRBV7-9 to TRBJ2-1; D assignment may be TRBD1 or TRBD2 (5 bases each). There are 18 residues in the CDR3. Trimming stripped 1 base from V and 5 bases from J, with 21 bases between. Looked up from germline, CDR1 is SEHNR and CDR2 is FQNEAQ (reference sequence). This CDR3 reads CASSLGIRGPPHHNEQFF. DNA of the CDR3: TGTGCCAGCAGCTTAGGGATACGGGGACCCCCTCACCACAATGAGCAGTTCTTC.

This clonotype was found many times. The chain is built from TRBV7-2 and TRBJ1-6; D may be TRBD1 (6 bases). V lost 5 bases, J lost 2 bases, and 19 bases lay in between. This CDR3 is built from 18 residues. Germline loops: CDR1 SGHTA, CDR2 FQGNSA. The CDR3 bases are TGTGCCAGCAGCGATCGGCCAGGGGCAATGGCCTATAATTCACCCCTCCACTTT. Protein sequence: CASSDRPGAMAYNSPLHF. The variable domain in full, with the rest retrieved from reference TRBV7-2 and TRBJ1-6, is GAGVSQSPSNKVTEKGKDVELRCDPISGHTALYWYRQSLGQGLEFLIYFQGNSAPDKSGLPSDRFSAERTGGSVSTLTIQRTQQEDSAVYLCASSDRPGAMAYNSPLHFGNGTRLTVT.

This clonotype was counted only a few times. The genes are TRBV7-3 and TRBJ1-1; D is undetermined. The V gene's germline CDR1 is SGHTA and CDR2 FQGTGA. V gave up 6 bases and J gave up 5 bases, with 13 bases separating them. The CDR3 loop spans 13 amino acids. The CDR3, as DNA: TGTGCCAGCAGTTCCCAAGGCAATACTGAAGCTTTCTTT. Translation: CASSSQGNTEAFF.

V gene TRBV20-1 combines with J gene TRBJ2-4; D perhaps matches TRBD2 (7 bases). Trimming left V 6 bases short and J 1 base short, with 19 bases between. The CDR3 covers 16 residues. Germline CDR1 DFQATT, CDR2 SNEGSKA (reference sequence). The CDR3, as DNA: TGCAGTGCAGACGGGGGGCCAGCCGGGGCCAAAAACATTCAGTACTTC. It codes for CSADGGPAGAKNIQYF.

In this sample, this clonotype turned up many times. This rearrangement joins TRBV6-6 to TRBJ2-3; 10 bases are a match to TRBD2. The CDR3 consists of 15 residues. Per the germline V gene, CDR1 is MNHNY and CDR2 is SVGAGI (reference sequence). Unmatched junction bases numbered 8, after V lost 8 bases and J lost 3 bases. The CDR3 here is CASQQREGRTDTQYF. The CDR3 coding sequence is TGTGCCAGCCAACAGCGGGAGGGGCGGACAGATACGCAGTATTTT.

The chain recombines TRBV7-8 with TRBJ2-7; TRBD2 is a possible D gene (5 bases). The germline V and J ends were trimmed by 5 bases and 7 bases, with 12 bases remaining between them. This CDR3 is 12 amino acids long. Per the germline V gene, CDR1 is SGHVS and CDR2 is FQNEAQ. Here the CDR3 DNA reads TGTGCCAGCAGCCCTGGGTCGGGGGAGCAGTACTTC. Protein: CASSPGSGEQYF.

The V call is TRBV7-9, the J call TRBJ2-2; D remains unclear. Germline loops: CDR1 SEHNR, CDR2 FQNEAQ (reference sequence). The V gene lost 5 bases and the J gene lost 5 bases, with 12 bases spanning the gap. CDR3 length equals 14 residues. CDR3 nucleotide sequence: TGTGCCAGCAGCCCGACGAGTACGACCGGGGAGCTGTTTTTT. Its translation is CASSPTSTTGELFF.

The chain joins TRBV15 to TRBJ2-1, with D possibly being TRBD2 (6 bases). The CDR3 runs 14 residues. In germline, CDR1 is LNHNV, CDR2 YYDKDF (reference sequence). The V end lost 7 bases, the J end lost 9 bases, and 19 bases lay between the germline ends. The CDR3 sequence is CATTPGVRRGEQFF. Written as DNA, the CDR3 is TGTGCCACCACCCCGGGGGTAAGGAGAGGTGAGCAGTTCTTC.

This clonotype was seen repeatedly, ten times or more. J is TRBJ2-3 and V is TRBV24-1; D is tentatively TRBD1 or TRBD2 (7 bases each). The CDR3 runs 18 residues. CDR1 and CDR2 from the germline V gene are KGHDR and SFDVKD. Trimming cost V 3 bases and J 6 bases, with 24 bases left between them. The CDR3 region has the DNA TGTGCCACCAGTGATCTCCCCGGCGGGGGACAGCCAAGGGATACGCAGTATTTT. This codes for CATSDLPGGGQPRDTQYF.

The chain combines TRBV6-5 with TRBJ1-1, with D perhaps TRBD1 (5 bases). CDR1 is MNHEY and CDR2 is SVGAGI in the germline V gene. V lost 0 bases to trimming and J lost 4 bases, with 15 bases between them. The CDR3 is 16 residues long. The DNA for the CDR3 is TGTGCCAGCAGTTACTCAGTCTCCGGGGGGACCACTGAAGCTTTCTTT. Its protein is CASSYSVSGGTTEAFF.

This chain joins TRBV25-1 and TRBJ2-7; D is uncertain. The V gene's germline CDR1 is MGHDK and CDR2 SYGVNS. The CDR3 has 9 amino acids. The V end was cut by 3 bases, the J end by 6 bases, with 0 bases between. CDR3 nucleotides: TGTGCCAGCAGTGACGAGCAGTACTTC. Residues: CASSDEQYF.